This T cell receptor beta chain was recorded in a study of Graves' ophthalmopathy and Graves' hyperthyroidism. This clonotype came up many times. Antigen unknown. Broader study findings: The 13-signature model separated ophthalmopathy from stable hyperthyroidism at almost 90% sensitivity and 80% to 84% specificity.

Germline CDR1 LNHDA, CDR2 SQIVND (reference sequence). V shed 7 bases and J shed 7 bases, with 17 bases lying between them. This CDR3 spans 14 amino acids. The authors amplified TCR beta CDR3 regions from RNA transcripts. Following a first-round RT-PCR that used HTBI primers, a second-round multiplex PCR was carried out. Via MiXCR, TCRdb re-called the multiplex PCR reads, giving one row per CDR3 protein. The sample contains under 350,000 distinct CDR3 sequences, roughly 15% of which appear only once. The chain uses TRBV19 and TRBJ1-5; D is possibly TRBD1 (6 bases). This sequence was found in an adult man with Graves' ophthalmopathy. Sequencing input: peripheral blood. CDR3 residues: CASIPRGIDQPQHF. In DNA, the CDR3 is TGTGCCAGTATTCCGAGGGGGATTGACCAGCCCCAGCATTTT.